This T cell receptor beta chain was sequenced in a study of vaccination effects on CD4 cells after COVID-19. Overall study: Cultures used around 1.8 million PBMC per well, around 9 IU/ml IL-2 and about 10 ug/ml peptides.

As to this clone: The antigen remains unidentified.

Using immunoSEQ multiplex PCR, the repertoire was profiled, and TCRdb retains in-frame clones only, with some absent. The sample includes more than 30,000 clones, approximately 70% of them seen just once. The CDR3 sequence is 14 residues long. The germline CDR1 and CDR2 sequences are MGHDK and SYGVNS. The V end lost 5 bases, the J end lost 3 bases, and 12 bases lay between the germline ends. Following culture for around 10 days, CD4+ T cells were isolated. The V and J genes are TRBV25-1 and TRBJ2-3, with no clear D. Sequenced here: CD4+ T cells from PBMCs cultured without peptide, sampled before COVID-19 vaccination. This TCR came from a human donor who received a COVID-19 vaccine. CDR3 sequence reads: CASSPGGSTDTQYF. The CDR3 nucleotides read TGTGCCAGCAGTCCCGGCGGTAGTACAGATACGCAGTATTTT.